Detailed here is one T cell receptor (beta chain). Its specificity is unknown. Quantitative 5'-RACE with molecular barcodes was used to make the TCR beta libraries. TCRdb independently ran MiXCR on the 5' RACE reads; one entry per CDR3 protein. This sample has roughly 250,000 distinct CDR3 sequences; 7.5% to 9% occur once, and the top ten carry 6.8%. The data belong to a study of CD8 T cells in ankylosing spondylitis. Study results and caveats: In peripheral blood, disease-linked CD8+ clones occurred at relatively low frequencies. Previously reported in reactive arthritis synovial fluid and blood were some of the motif variants. Roughly eight highly homologous variants formed a TCR beta motif that appeared characteristic of ankylosing spondylitis blood.

Sample: blood, either unsorted or a sorted T cell fraction (not recorded which). The sequence came from a male donor with ankylosing spondylitis or in good health (not recorded which).

The CDR3 nucleotides are TGCAGTGCTCCCGGGACGGCAAACATACGGGGTGAAGAGACCCAGTACTTC. Its translation is CSAPGTANIRGEETQYF. The chain carries TRBV20-1 and TRBJ2-5; D may be TRBD1 or TRBD2 (5 bases each). The V end lost 5 bases, the J end lost 3 bases, and 25 bases lay between the germline ends. The CDR3 is 17 amino acids. Germline V lookup: CDR1 DFQATT, CDR2 SNEGSKA (reference sequence).